This T cell receptor (beta chain) was profiled in a study of cytomegalovirus exposure and HLA in healthy donors. The PCR ran on 60 Vbeta and 13 Jbeta primers. Produced via immunoSEQ multiplex PCR; TCRdb's table is partial and in-frame only. Here the sample spans roughly 180,000 clones, about 80% being singletons. The CDR3 is made up of 15 amino acids. CDR1 and CDR2 from the germline V gene are LGHNA and YSLEER. J lost 7 bases, V lost 0 bases, and 7 bases had no gene match. The specimen was PBMCs. The TCR comes from a man aged 25-45 years in good health and CMV-seronegative. The V and J genes are TRBV4-3 and TRBJ2-7; 9 positions agree with TRBD2. Written as DNA, the CDR3 is TGCGCCAGCAGCCAAGAGACTAGCGGAGTCCGGGAGCAGTACTTC. Protein sequence: CASSQETSGVREQYF.